The source of this TCR beta chain is a study of Ad26.COV2.S vaccination and SARS-CoV-2 variants. Turning to the study itself: The donor participated in the COV1001 trial, in its Ad26.COV2.S arm. By the intramuscular route, Ad26.COV2.S was given once, or twice 56 days apart. Broader study findings: It was found that vaccine and placebo recipients had similar non-spike TCR breadth.

Concerning this clone itself: Its antigen is unidentified.

The assay was immunoSEQ multiplex PCR, and TCRdb's table has in-frame clones only and misses some. The repertoire has about 680,000 clones, approximately 88% of them found once; the top ten carry about 1.5%. This CDR3 is built from 14 residues. Germline loops: CDR1 GTSNPN, CDR2 SVGIG (reference sequence). The V and J ends lost 0 bases and 1 base respectively, with 10 bases between them. The treatment denotes: some 20 received Ad26.COV2.S at low or high dose, single or two shots; 5 received placebo; per-sample allocation not given. Samples were taken on day 63 after the first vaccine or placebo injection.

The sequencing here drew on peripheral blood, taken in a trial of Ad26.COV2.S vaccine versus placebo. This chain uses TRBV30 with TRBJ2-7; D remains unclear. The receptor was derived from a person aged 18-65 years who received the Ad26.COV2.S COVID-19 vaccine or a placebo. The DNA for the CDR3 is TGTGCCTGGAGTGTACGACACCGTTCCTACGAGCAGTACTTC. Amino acid sequence: CAWSVRHRSYEQYF.